Below are 29 T cell receptor beta chains sequenced from a single sample in a study of metastatic and nonmetastatic thyroid tumors (dated by TCRdb to 2019 to 2021). None of the patients had been given any treatment before thyroid surgery. The library was obtained by PCR. Instrument used: Illumina HiSeq 4000. Using fastp at Q25 and MiXCR, TCRdb reprocessed the public reads and kept productive beta chains. In all, the sample holds approximately 17,000 clones, and under 30% of those were seen once. The ten top clones hold 8% to 13% of the sample. The sample comprised adjacent normal tissue. These receptors all stem from a female donor with papillary thyroid cancer or a benign thyroid nodule (not recorded which). Some clones in this sample may be carry-over from other donors' samples.

This clone was counted only a few times. The CDR3 does not close with the conserved phenylalanine or tryptophan, likely indicating a read error. No DNA is shown, since the ends of the CDR3 on it are uncertain; the CDR3 is the one TCRdb lists. This chain connects TRBV19 to TRBJ2-2. Germline assignment: CDR1 LNHDA and CDR2 SQIVND (reference sequence). Inclusive of both ends, the CDR3 amounts to 13 amino acids. The CDR3 loop reads CASHNGDTGELFS.

Ten or more counts support this clone. The chain uses TRBV19 and TRBJ2-7; TRBD2 might be the D (6 bases). Germline V gene data show CDR1 as LNHDA and CDR2 as SQIVND (reference sequence). The CDR3 contains 15 residues. Trimming pared 8 bases from V and 0 bases from J, leaving 17 bases between. The CDR3: CASSSDPMSSYEQYF. CDR3 nucleotides: TGTGCCAGTTCTAGCGACCCCATGAGCTCCTACGAGCAGTACTTC.

In this sample, this clone turned up a few times. The J gene is TRBJ2-7, the V gene TRBV6-2 or TRBV6-3; TRBD2 matches 9 bases. V was pared by 6 bases and J by 3 bases, with 3 bases of the junction left unmatched. Germline-derived CDR1 and CDR2 are MNHEY and SVGEGT. This CDR3 region has 13 residues. CDR3 bases: TGTGCCAGCAGGGGCGGGGGGGGCTACGAGCAGTACTTC. Its translation: CASRGGGGYEQYF.

The chain combines TRBV19 with TRBJ2-6, with D perhaps TRBD2 (6 bases). This CDR3 has 15 residues. Trimming cost V 3 bases and J 2 bases, with 8 bases left between them. Germline V gives CDR1 LNHDA, CDR2 SQIVND (reference sequence). The DNA for the CDR3 is TGTGCCAGTAGTATTTCGGGGGCTGGGGCCAACGTCCTGACTTTC. Translated: CASSISGAGANVLTF.

Written as DNA, the CDR3 is TGTGCCAGCAGCCGCAGGATCGGTCGGGGGGAGACCCAGTACTTC. Translating it yields CASSRRIGRGETQYF. The chain combines TRBV7-9 with TRBJ2-5, with D possibly matching TRBD2 (6 bases). This CDR3 has 15 amino acids. Per germline, CDR1 SEHNR and CDR2 FQNEAQ (reference sequence). V was clipped by 5 bases and J by 5 bases, with 18 bases between them.

The table lists this clone with many counts. V gene TRBV19 combines with J gene TRBJ1-6; D might be TRBD1 (5 bases). CDR3 length: 14 residues. Deletions cut 4 bases from V and 8 bases from J, with 12 bases between. CDR1 LNHDA and CDR2 SQIVND come from the germline V gene (reference sequence). The CDR3 protein is CASSTGPMDSPLHF. CDR3 in DNA: TGTGCCAGTAGTACGGGGCCAATGGATTCACCCCTCCACTTT.

This clone was seen only a few times. The CDR3 is CAISGTKGDDSIGYTF. DNA for the CDR3: TGTGCCATCAGCGGGACGAAGGGGGATGACTCAATAGGCTACACCTTC. The chain employs TRBV10-3 and TRBJ1-2, with a tentative D call TRBD1 (6 bases). The length of the CDR3 is 16 residues. Germline V gene sequence: CDR1 ENHRY, CDR2 SYGVKD. Trimming stripped 6 bases from V and 8 bases from J, with 25 bases between.

This clone was recorded a few times. The rearrangement uses TRBV2 and TRBJ2-3, with TRBD1 identical over 8 bases. After removal of 10 bases from V and 4 bases from J, the junction contained 7 bases not matched to a gene. CDR3 length equals 13 residues. The V gene's germline CDR1 is SNHLY and CDR2 FYNNEI. CDR3 sequence: CATKGQGSDTQYF. The CDR3, as DNA: TGTGCCACCAAAGGACAGGGTTCAGATACGCAGTATTTT.

The V and J genes are TRBV5-1 and TRBJ2-5; TRBD2 aligns across 8 bases. V lost 0 bases, J lost 5 bases, and 12 bases stayed unmatched. Germline V gives CDR1 SGHRS, CDR2 YFSETQ. The CDR3 extends over 17 amino acids. CDR3 region: CASSLESRGGLGETQYF. The DNA for the CDR3 is TGCGCCAGCAGCTTGGAAAGTCGGGGGGGCCTTGGGGAGACCCAGTACTTC. Supplemented by reference TRBV5-1 and TRBJ2-5, the full variable domain reads KAGVTQTPRYLIKTRGQQVTLSCSPISGHRSVSWYQQTPGQGLQFLFEYFSETQRNKGNFPGRFSGRQFSNSRSEMNVSTLELGDSALYLCASSLESRGGLGETQYFGPGTRLLVL.

By share, this clone counts as medium-sized (0.01 to 0.1%). The chain joins TRBV30 to TRBJ2-5, with TRBD1 as a possible D gene (5 bases). Germline V gene data show CDR1 as GTSNPN and CDR2 as SVGIG (reference sequence). V was cut by 2 bases and J by 2 bases, with 9 bases left in between. This CDR3 contains 13 residues. In DNA, the CDR3 is TGTGCCTGGAGTAACAGGCCTCAAGAGACCCAGTACTTC. Its protein is CAWSNRPQETQYF.

The chain uses TRBV18 and TRBJ2-1, with 8 bases identical to TRBD2. V lost 4 bases and J lost 5; bases outside the gene matches: 4. The CDR3 spans 14 residues. Germline CDR1 is KGHSH and CDR2 is LQKENI. CDR3 sequence reads: CASSLGLGDNEQFF. CDR3 sequence (DNA): TGTGCCAGCTCACTGGGACTAGGGGACAATGAGCAGTTCTTC. Based on the CDR3 plus reference TRBV18 and TRBJ2-1, the full variable domain is NAGVMQNPRHLVRRRGQEARLRCSPMKGHSHVYWYRQLPEEGLKFMVYLQKENIIDESGMPKERFSAEFPKEGPSILRIQQVVRGDSAAYFCASSLGLGDNEQFFGPGTRLTVL.

In this sample, this clone turned up a few times. The gene calls are TRBV12-3 or TRBV12-4 and TRBJ1-2, with unresolved D. There are 15 residues in the CDR3. The V gene lost 5 bases and the J gene lost 6 bases, with 19 bases spanning the gap. As DNA, the CDR3 is TGTGCCAGCAGTAGGCCTTCGACTGGGAACAATGGCTACACCTTC. It is translated as CASSRPSTGNNGYTF.

This clone has just a few counts. This sequence joins TRBV29-1 and TRBJ2-7, with D tentatively TRBD2 (6 bases). Trimming cost V 6 bases and J 5 bases, with 11 bases left between them. Germline V lookup: CDR1 SQVTM, CDR2 ANQGSEA. The CDR3 has 11 residues. CDR3 protein: CSVGPGDEQYF. The CDR3 nucleotides read TGCAGCGTGGGACCGGGGGACGAGCAGTACTTC.

The chain has TRBV29-1 and TRBJ2-6; TRBD1 aligns across 7 bases. With 7 bases clipped from V and 0 bases from J, the junction kept 6 bases outside the gene matches. Germline assignment: CDR1 SQVTM and CDR2 ANQGSEA. This CDR3 region has 15 residues. The CDR3 region is CSATGAYSGANVLTF. In nucleotides, the CDR3 is TGCAGCGCTACAGGGGCGTACTCTGGGGCCAACGTCCTGACTTTC. The entire variable domain, with the rest obtained from reference TRBV29-1 and TRBJ2-6, is as follows: SAVISQKPSRDICQRGTSLTIQCQVDSQVTMMFWYRQQPGQSLTLIATANQGSEATYESGFVIDKFPISRPNLTFSTLTVSNMSPEDSSIYLCSATGAYSGANVLTFGAGSRLTVL.

This clone was counted only a few times. The chain carries TRBV19 and TRBJ1-3; 8 nucleotides line up with TRBD1. The germline V gene encodes CDR1 LNHDA and CDR2 SQIVND (reference sequence). The V segment lost 7 bases and the J segment 3 bases; nucleotides outside the gene matches: 8. The CDR3 is 15 residues long. CDR3 loop: CASTKDRGNGNTIYF. CDR3 bases: TGTGCCAGTACCAAAGACAGGGGAAATGGAAACACCATATATTTT.

The rearrangement uses TRBV28 and TRBJ2-6, with D perhaps matching TRBD2 (6 bases). The CDR3 length is 16 residues. The V gene's germline CDR1 is MDHEN and CDR2 SYDVKM. Trimming pared 5 bases from V and 2 bases from J, leaving 13 bases between. This CDR3 is CASSQLTGAGANVLTF. The CDR3 nucleotides read TGTGCCAGCAGTCAGTTAACGGGGGCTGGGGCCAACGTCCTGACTTTC.

This clone was seen a few times. The rearrangement uses TRBV11-1 and TRBJ2-1; 7 bases line up with TRBD2. The CDR3 contains 14 residues. Germline V gene lookup returns CDR1 SGHAT and CDR2 FQDESV (reference sequence). Unmatched junction bases numbered 2, after V lost 3 bases and J lost 3 bases. CDR3 DNA: TGTGCCAGCAGCTTGGGGACTAACTACAATGAGCAGTTCTTC. Translated, it gives CASSLGTNYNEQFF.

The chain joins TRBV7-9 to TRBJ1-4; D gene ambiguous. Germline V gene lookup returns CDR1 SEHNR and CDR2 FQNEAQ (reference sequence). The V end was cut by 1 base, the J end by 13 bases, with 13 bases between. The CDR3 runs to 13 residues. In nucleotides, the CDR3 is TGTGCCAGCAGCTTAGATGTGTCCAGTAGACTGTTTTTT. It specifies CASSLDVSSRLFF.

This clone has just a few counts. The V and J genes are TRBV5-1 and TRBJ2-3; 8 bases align to TRBD2. The CDR3 is made up of 18 amino acids. CDR1 and CDR2 from the germline V gene are SGHRS and YFSETQ. V shed 0 bases, J shed 9 bases, and the junction held 18 bases outside the gene matches. CDR3 protein: CASSLGLGGGPARGTQYF. The CDR3 DNA reads as TGCGCCAGCAGCTTGGGGTTGGGCGGGGGGCCCGCCCGGGGGACGCAGTATTTT. Full variable domain (rest looked up from reference TRBV5-1 and TRBJ2-3): KAGVTQTPRYLIKTRGQQVTLSCSPISGHRSVSWYQQTPGQGLQFLFEYFSETQRNKGNFPGRFSGRQFSNSRSEMNVSTLELGDSALYLCASSLGLGGGPARGTQYFGPGTRLTVL.

This clone was seen a handful of times. The rearrangement links TRBV5-1 to TRBJ2-7; the D gene is possibly TRBD1 (6 bases). Per the germline V gene, CDR1 is SGHRS and CDR2 is YFSETQ. The CDR3 is made up of 15 amino acids. Trimming removed 5 bases from V and 2 bases from J, with 17 bases in between. CDR3 sequence (DNA): TGCGCCAGCAGGCCCGGGACAAACACCGCCTACGAGCAGTACTTC. Protein sequence: CASRPGTNTAYEQYF.

This clone appeared a few times. The chain couples TRBV6-1 to TRBJ1-2; 7 nucleotides align to TRBD1. The CDR3 runs to 15 residues. Looked up from germline, CDR1 is MNHNS and CDR2 is SASEGT. V shed 10 bases, J shed 5 bases, and the junction held 16 bases outside the gene matches. As DNA, the CDR3 is TGTGCCACCCTTTACCCAACAGGGGAAAAATATGGCTACACCTTC. It is translated as CATLYPTGEKYGYTF.

This chain connects TRBV27 to TRBJ1-1, with D perhaps matching TRBD1 (5 bases). The CDR3 is made up of 13 amino acids. In germline, CDR1 is MNHEY, CDR2 SMNVEV (reference sequence). V dropped 3 bases and J dropped 6 bases, with 11 bases sitting between them. The CDR3: CASSLGTGPEAFF. In DNA, the CDR3 is TGTGCCAGCAGTTTGGGGACTGGTCCTGAAGCTTTCTTT.

V is TRBV20-1 and J is TRBJ2-1; 12 bases fit TRBD2. Germline CDR1 and CDR2: DFQATT and SNEGSKA (reference sequence). CDR3 length equals 14 residues. V was pared by 6 bases and J by 7 bases, with 7 bases of the junction left unmatched. The CDR3 DNA reads as TGCAGTGCCCATACTAGCGGGAGGAGGAATGAGCAGTTCTTC. Translation gives CSAHTSGRRNEQFF.

CDR3 residues: CASSEGWWAGGSYNEQFF. The DNA for the CDR3 is TGTGCCAGCAGTGAGGGGTGGTGGGCGGGGGGCTCCTACAATGAGCAGTTCTTC. The V gene is TRBV6-1, the J gene TRBJ2-1; 8 bases agree with TRBD2. The germline CDR1 and CDR2 sequences are MNHNS and SASEGT. The CDR3 sequence is 18 residues long. The V and J ends lost 3 bases and 0 bases, in that order; junction bases with no gene match: 10.

The V gene is TRBV10-1, the J gene TRBJ2-4; D is perhaps TRBD2 (5 bases). The CDR3 sequence is 14 residues long. The germline V and J ends were trimmed by 6 bases and 8 bases, with 17 bases remaining between them. CDR1 is WNHNN, CDR2 SYGVQD, per germline (reference sequence). The CDR3 loop is CASSEGRMVDIQYF. The CDR3 nucleotides read TGCGCCAGCAGCGAGGGAAGGATGGTAGACATTCAGTACTTC.

This chain connects TRBV11-2 to TRBJ2-2; 8 nucleotides agree with TRBD1. The CDR3 length is 15 residues. The V gene's germline CDR1 is SGHAT and CDR2 FQNNGV. V gave up 5 bases and J gave up 4 bases; unmatched junction bases: 6. CDR3 nucleotide sequence: TGTGCCAGCAGCCCCGACACAGGGGGCACCGGGGAGCTGTTTTTT. Translated, it gives CASSPDTGGTGELFF.

The sample holds many counts of this clone. The chain joins TRBV11-2 to TRBJ1-2; TRBD1 is a possible D gene (5 bases). V lost 4 bases, J lost 1 base, and 13 bases lay in between. Germline CDR1 SGHAT, CDR2 FQNNGV. The length of the CDR3 is 15 residues. This CDR3 is CASSSGWGGNYGYTF. CDR3 sequence (DNA): TGTGCCAGCAGCTCTGGTTGGGGGGGTAACTATGGCTACACCTTC.

Only a few counts were recorded for this clone. One end of the junction does not line up with germline, which may come from a read error. The chain employs TRBV15 and TRBJ1-2; no firm D call. In germline, CDR1 is LNHNV, CDR2 YYDKDF (reference sequence). The CDR3 runs 15 residues. The CDR3 region has the DNA TGTGCCACCAGCAGAGTCGGCGCCACTAACTATGTCTACACCTTC. This encodes CATSRVGATNYVYTF. The full variable domain, in which reference TRBV15 and TRBJ1-2 provide the parts outside the CDR3, is DAMVIQNPRYQVTQFGKPVTLSCSQTLNHNVMYWYQQKSSQAPKLLFHYYDKDFNNEADTPDNFQSRRPNTSFCFLDIRSPGLGDTAMYLCATSRVGATNYVYTFGSGTRLTVV.

This clone was counted only a few times. The chain couples TRBV6-9 to TRBJ2-3; D possibly matches TRBD1 or TRBD2 (6 bases each). Germline CDR1 MNHGY, CDR2 SVAAGI. Deletions cut 2 bases from V and 3 bases from J, with 15 bases between. The CDR3 extends over 16 amino acids. The CDR3 nucleotides read TGTGCCAGCAGTTATGGGGGGACATGGCTTACAGATACGCAGTATTTT. It codes for CASSYGGTWLTDTQYF.